This T cell receptor beta chain is drawn from a study of blood T cell repertoires in COVID-19. Across the whole study: Donors in the United States, Italy and Spain gave samples during acute or convalescent COVID-19.

Original methodology: By means of reference gene primer amplification, nucleated cell counts were estimated. Sequencing used immunoSEQ multiplex PCR; TCRdb keeps in-frame clones, though not all of them. Clonal size and the V and J genes are those of that table, whereas D and trimming came from the DNA. Found here are a few hundred thousand clones, approximately 89% of them singletons; the top ten hold 2% to 2.5%. The participants were between roughly 18 and 100 years old and came from some 23 US areas. Allocation to cohorts depended on clinical history reported by the participants. The source is a woman aged 40 to 55 with acute COVID-19. Source material: PBMCs or T cells enriched from blood (not recorded which).

The CDR3 protein is CASSQEGGGTPSPLHF. DNA for the CDR3: TGTGCCAGCAGCCAAGAGGGGGGGGGTACACCTTCACCCCTCCACTTT. The V and J genes are TRBV3-1 (or the pseudogene TRBV3-2) and TRBJ1-6; possible D gene TRBD1, 5 bases. V shed 0 bases and J shed 9 bases, with 15 bases lying between them. CDR1 LGHDT and CDR2 YNNKEL come from the germline V gene (reference sequence). The CDR3 runs 16 residues.